This T cell receptor (beta chain) was identified in a study of cytomegalovirus exposure and HLA in healthy donors. Findings of the study overall: Researchers reported in a later analysis that common viral pathogens appeared linked to several top clusters. In a later analysis, at a false discovery rate of 0.05, 15,000 to 20,000 TCR beta sequences were associated with HLA alleles.

PCR amplification relied on 60 Vbeta primers (plus 13 Jbeta primers). Original analysis: The count from a later analysis was 79 million or so unique TCR beta chains, 9 million to 12 million of them shared. The table came from immunoSEQ multiplex PCR; TCRdb's copy has only in-frame clones and leaves some out. Clone size and the V and J calls come from that table; the DNA yielded D and trimming. The data show 85,000 to 100,000 clones, with roughly 83% seen just once and over 2.5% held by the top ten. Worth noting for this clone: Its matching antigen is unknown.

From germline, CDR1 is SGHNT and CDR2 YYREEE (reference sequence). This CDR3 is built from 14 residues. V dropped 4 bases and J dropped 8; count of bases not matched to a gene: 8. The specimen sequenced was PBMCs. The sequence was obtained from a male donor in good health and CMV-seropositive. This rearrangement joins TRBV5-4 to TRBJ2-1, with TRBD1 identical over 8 bases. Here the CDR3 DNA reads TGTGCCAGCAGCCACGGACAGGGTAAGGATGAGCAGTTCTTC. Its translation: CASSHGQGKDEQFF. The whole variable domain, remainder taken from reference TRBV5-4 and TRBJ2-1, is ETGVTQSPTHLIKTRGQQVTLRCSSQSGHNTVSWYQQALGQGPQFIFQYYREEENGRGNFPPRFSGLQFPNYSSELNVNALELDDSALYLCASSHGQGKDEQFFGPGTRLTVL.